This T cell receptor beta chain was sequenced for a study of T cells after yellow fever vaccination. Points from the study as a whole: Contaminating bulk clonotypes could be abundant in FACS-sorted repertoires.

TCRdb processed the 5' RACE reads anew with MiXCR; each CDR3 protein has one entry. The data hold fewer than 350,000 distinct CDR3 sequences, with roughly 4.3% observed a single time. Ten or more counts support this clonotype. Its antigen remains unknown. Germline V gene sequence: CDR1 LGHNA, CDR2 YSLEER. CDR3 length: 13 residues. Unmatched junction bases numbered 1, after V lost 5 bases and J lost 3 bases. This receptor was identified in a man younger than 35 who received the YFV17D yellow fever vaccine. The V gene is TRBV4-3, the J gene TRBJ2-7, with 10 bases fitting TRBD1. This specimen consisted of PBMCs, obtained 15 days after the yellow fever booster vaccination. DNA of the CDR3: TGCGCCAGCAGCAGGGACAGGGGCTACGAGCAGTACTTC. It codes for CASSRDRGYEQYF.